This TCR beta chain was retrieved from a study of T cell clonality in common variable immunodeficiency. About this clone itself: Its specificity is unknown. From the germline J gene comes the end of the CDR3, since the read stops 3 residues before it. This specimen includes other DNA sequences encoding the same CDR3.

The CVID group had approximately 14 females and 25 to 35 males, mean age around 40. Clones were sequenced by immunoSEQ multiplex PCR, and TCRdb holds only the in-frame ones, with some missing. This repertoire holds around 17,000 clones, and none appear only once. Study-wide results and caveats: Compared with controls, CVID subjects had fewer shared TCRbeta clones. In common variable immunodeficiency, TCR beta chains reportedly carried fewer deletions and N-nucleotide insertions.

The V end lost 5 bases, the J end lost 4 bases, and 10 bases lay between the germline ends. In germline, CDR1 is SEHNR, CDR2 FQNEAQ (reference sequence). The CDR3 has 13 amino acids. This chain uses TRBV7-9 with TRBJ2-3, with D unclear. Sequenced sample: peripheral blood mononuclear cells. The clonotype originates from a human donor with common variable immunodeficiency. CDR3 DNA (partial): TGTGCCAGCAGCCCCAAGGGCCCAGATACG. Its translation is CASSPKGPDT. The CDR3, in full, reads CASSPKGPDTQYF.